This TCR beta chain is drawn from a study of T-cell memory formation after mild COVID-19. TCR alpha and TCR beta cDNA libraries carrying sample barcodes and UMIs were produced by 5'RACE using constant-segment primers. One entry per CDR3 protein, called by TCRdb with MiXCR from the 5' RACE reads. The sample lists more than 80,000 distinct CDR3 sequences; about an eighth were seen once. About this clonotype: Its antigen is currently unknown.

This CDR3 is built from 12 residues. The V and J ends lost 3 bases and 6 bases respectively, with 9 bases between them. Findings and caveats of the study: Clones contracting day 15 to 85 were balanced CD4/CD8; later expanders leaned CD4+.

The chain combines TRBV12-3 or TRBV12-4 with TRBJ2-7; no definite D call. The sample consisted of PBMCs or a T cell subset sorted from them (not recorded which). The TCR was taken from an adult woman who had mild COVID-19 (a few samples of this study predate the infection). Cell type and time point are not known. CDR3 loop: CASSFDRAEQYF. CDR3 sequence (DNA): TGTGCCAGCAGTTTCGATAGAGCCGAGCAGTACTTC.